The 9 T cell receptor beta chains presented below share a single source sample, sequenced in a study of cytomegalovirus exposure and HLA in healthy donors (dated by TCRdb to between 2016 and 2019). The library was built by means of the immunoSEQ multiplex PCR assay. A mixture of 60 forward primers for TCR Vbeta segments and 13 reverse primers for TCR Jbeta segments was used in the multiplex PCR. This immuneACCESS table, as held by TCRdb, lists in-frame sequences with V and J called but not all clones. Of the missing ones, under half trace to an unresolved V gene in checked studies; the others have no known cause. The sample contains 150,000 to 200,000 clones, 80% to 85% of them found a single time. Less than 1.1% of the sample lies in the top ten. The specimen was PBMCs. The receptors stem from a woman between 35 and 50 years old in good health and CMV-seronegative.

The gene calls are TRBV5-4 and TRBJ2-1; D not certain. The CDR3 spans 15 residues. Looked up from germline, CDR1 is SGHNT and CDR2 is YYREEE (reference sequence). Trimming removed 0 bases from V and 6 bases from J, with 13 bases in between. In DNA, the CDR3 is TGTGCCAGCAGCTTGGTGCCTATTAAACTCAATGAGCAGTTCTTC. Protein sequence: CASSLVPIKLNEQFF.

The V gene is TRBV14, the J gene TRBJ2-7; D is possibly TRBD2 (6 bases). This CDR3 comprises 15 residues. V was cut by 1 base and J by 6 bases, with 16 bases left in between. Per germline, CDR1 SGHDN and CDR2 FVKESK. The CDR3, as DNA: TGTGCCAGCAGCCAAGTTGGGGGGAGAAGCACCGAGCAGTACTTC. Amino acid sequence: CASSQVGGRSTEQYF.

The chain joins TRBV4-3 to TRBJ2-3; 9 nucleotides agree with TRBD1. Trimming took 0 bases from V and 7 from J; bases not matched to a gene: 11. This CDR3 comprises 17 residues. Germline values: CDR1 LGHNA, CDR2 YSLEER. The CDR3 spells CASSQDWGQTGGNTQYF. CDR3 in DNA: TGCGCCAGCAGCCAAGATTGGGGGCAGACAGGGGGGAATACGCAGTATTTT.

The CDR3 loop reads CASSEERGEKNFYSNQPQHF. The CDR3 nucleotides are TGTGCCAGCTCAGAGGAAAGGGGTGAGAAGAACTTTTATAGCAATCAGCCCCAGCATTTT. This chain connects TRBV18 to TRBJ1-5, with D perhaps matching TRBD1 (5 bases). V lost 5 bases, J lost 0 bases, and 26 bases lay in between. Germline V gene lookup returns CDR1 KGHSH and CDR2 LQKENI. This CDR3 is built from 20 residues. Full variable domain (outside the CDR3, taken from reference TRBV18 and TRBJ1-5): NAGVMQNPRHLVRRRGQEARLRCSPMKGHSHVYWYRQLPEEGLKFMVYLQKENIIDESGMPKERFSAEFPKEGPSILRIQQVVRGDSAAYFCASSEERGEKNFYSNQPQHFGDGTRLSIL.

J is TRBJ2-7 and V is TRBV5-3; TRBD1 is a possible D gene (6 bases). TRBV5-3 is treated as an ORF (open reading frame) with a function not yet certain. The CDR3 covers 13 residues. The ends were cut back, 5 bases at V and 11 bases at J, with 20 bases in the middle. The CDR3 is CARRRQTGRWKYV. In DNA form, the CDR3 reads TGTGCCAGAAGAAGGCAGACAGGCCGTTGGAAGTACGTC.

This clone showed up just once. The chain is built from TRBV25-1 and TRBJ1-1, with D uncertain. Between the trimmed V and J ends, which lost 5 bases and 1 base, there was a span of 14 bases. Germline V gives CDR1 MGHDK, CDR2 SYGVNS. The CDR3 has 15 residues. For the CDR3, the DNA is TGTGCCAGCAGTAGAGCCGGGAACGCGAACACTGAAGCTTTCTTT. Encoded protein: CASSRAGNANTEAFF.

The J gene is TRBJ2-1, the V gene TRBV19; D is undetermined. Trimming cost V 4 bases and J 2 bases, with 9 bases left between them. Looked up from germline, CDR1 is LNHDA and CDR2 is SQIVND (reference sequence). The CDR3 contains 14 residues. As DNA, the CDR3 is TGTGCCAGTAGTAGGCAGGCTACCTACAATGAGCAGTTCTTC. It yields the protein CASSRQATYNEQFF.

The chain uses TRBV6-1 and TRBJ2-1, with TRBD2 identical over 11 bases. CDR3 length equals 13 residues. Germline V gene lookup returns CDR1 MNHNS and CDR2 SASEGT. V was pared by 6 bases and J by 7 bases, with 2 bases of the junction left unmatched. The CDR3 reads CASRASGGNEQFF. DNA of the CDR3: TGTGCCAGCAGGGCTAGCGGGGGGAATGAGCAGTTCTTC.

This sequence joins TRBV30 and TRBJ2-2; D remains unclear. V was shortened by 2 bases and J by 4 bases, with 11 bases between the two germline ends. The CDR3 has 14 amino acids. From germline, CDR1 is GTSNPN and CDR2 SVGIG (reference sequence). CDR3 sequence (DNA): TGTGCCTGGAGTCGGAACAGCCGCACCGGGGAGCTGTTTTTT. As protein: CAWSRNSRTGELFF.